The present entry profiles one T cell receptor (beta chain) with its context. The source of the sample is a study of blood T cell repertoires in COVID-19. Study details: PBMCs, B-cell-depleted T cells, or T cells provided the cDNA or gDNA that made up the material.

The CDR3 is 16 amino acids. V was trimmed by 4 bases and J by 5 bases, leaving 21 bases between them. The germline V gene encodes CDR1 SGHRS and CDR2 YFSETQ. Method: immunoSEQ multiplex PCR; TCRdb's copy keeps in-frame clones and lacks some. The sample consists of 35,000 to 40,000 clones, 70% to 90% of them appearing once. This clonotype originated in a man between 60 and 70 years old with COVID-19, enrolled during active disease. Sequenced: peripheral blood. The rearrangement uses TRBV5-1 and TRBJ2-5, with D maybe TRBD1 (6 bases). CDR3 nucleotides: TGCGCCAGCAGCGTACAAAAACAGGGCTCGGGCGAGACCCAGTACTTC. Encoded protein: CASSVQKQGSGETQYF.